A single sample is the source of the 14 T cell receptor beta chains below, sequenced in a study of patients and donors after allogeneic stem cell transplantation. TCRdb reprocessed the RT-PCR reads via MiXCR and lists one record per CDR3 protein. The sample has about 160,000 distinct CDR3 sequences, approximately 37% seen once; the top ten hold less than 60%. The sample taken for sequencing was blood, either unsorted or a sorted T cell fraction (not recorded which). These receptors originate from a human donor who was either an allogeneic HSCT recipient or a stem cell or donor lymphocyte infusion donor (not recorded which). It is not recorded whose cells these are; they may come from a transplant donor.

The chain couples TRBV7-9 to TRBJ1-3; perhaps TRBD1 as D (5 bases). Germline CDR1 and CDR2: SEHNR and FQNEAQ (reference sequence). Trimming took 5 bases from V and 0 from J, leaving 14 bases between them. The CDR3 is made up of 16 amino acids. For the CDR3, the DNA is TGTGCCAGCAGCCCCCGGGACGGGAACTCTGGAAACACCATATATTTT. Translation: CASSPRDGNSGNTIYF.

The chain couples TRBV29-1 to TRBJ1-3, with 9 bases matching TRBD1. The J segment lost 1 base and the V segment lost 7 bases, leaving 14 bases of the junction unmatched. Per the germline V gene, CDR1 is SQVTM and CDR2 is ANQGSEA. This CDR3 contains 17 residues. For the CDR3, the DNA is TGCAGCGCCCACGGGGGACAGGGTGCGATGTCTGGAAACACCATATATTTT. This encodes CSAHGGQGAMSGNTIYF.

The V call is TRBV5-1, the J call TRBJ1-1, with TRBD1 as a possible D gene (6 bases). V lost 2 bases to trimming and J lost 6 bases, with 14 bases between them. The CDR3 runs 14 residues. Germline V lookup: CDR1 SGHRS, CDR2 YFSETQ. The CDR3 DNA reads TGCGCCAGCAGCTTCCGATATAGACAGGCTGAAGCTTTCTTT. Its protein is CASSFRYRQAEAFF. Complete variable domain (other parts from reference TRBV5-1 and TRBJ1-1): KAGVTQTPRYLIKTRGQQVTLSCSPISGHRSVSWYQQTPGQGLQFLFEYFSETQRNKGNFPGRFSGRQFSNSRSEMNVSTLELGDSALYLCASSFRYRQAEAFFGQGTRLTVV.

This clonotype was seen repeatedly, ten times or more. The V and J genes are TRBV12-3 or TRBV12-4 and TRBJ1-1; D not certain. This CDR3 contains 14 residues. V dropped 1 base and J dropped 6 bases, with 12 bases sitting between them. The CDR3 nucleotides are TGTGCCAGCAGTTTAGGCGGGCAGGTGGCTGAAGCTTTCTTT. Residues: CASSLGGQVAEAFF.

The J gene is TRBJ2-1, the V gene TRBV5-8; a weak D match, TRBD2 (6 bases). With 10 bases removed from V and 5 bases from J, the gap between germline ends came to 7 bases. CDR3 length: 10 residues. Germline assignment: CDR1 SGHTS and CDR2 YDEGEE. CDR3: CAGGNNEQFF. The CDR3 DNA reads as TGTGCCGGGGGGAACAATGAGCAGTTCTTC.

The table lists this clonotype with a count of one. The J gene is TRBJ2-3, the V gene TRBV6-1; 12 bases are shared with TRBD2. The germline V gene encodes CDR1 MNHNS and CDR2 SASEGT. With 5 bases clipped from V and 4 bases from J, the junction kept 4 bases outside the gene matches. This CDR3 is 15 amino acids long. The CDR3 loop is CASSILAGGPDTQYF. In DNA form, the CDR3 reads TGTGCCAGCAGTATTCTAGCGGGGGGGCCAGATACGCAGTATTTT.

This chain links TRBV6-1 with TRBJ1-5; D gene ambiguous. Trimming removed 6 bases at V and 9 bases at J, with 12 bases between. Looked up from germline, CDR1 is MNHNS and CDR2 is SASEGT. This CDR3 is 12 amino acids long. The CDR3 DNA follows: TGTGCCAGCAGCGACTCGGATGGGCCCCAGCATTTT. Translating it yields CASSDSDGPQHF.

The rearrangement joins TRBV9 to TRBJ1-1; D not certain. The germline V gene encodes CDR1 SGDLS and CDR2 YYNGEE. V was pared by 0 bases and J by 6 bases, with 12 bases between. CDR3 length: 14 residues. CDR3 DNA sequence: TGTGCCAGCAGCGTAGGGGCCCTGGGCGCTGAAGCTTTCTTT. Translation gives CASSVGALGAEAFF.

Only a few counts were recorded for this clonotype. The genes are TRBV12-3 or TRBV12-4 and TRBJ1-1; TRBD1 is a possible D gene (5 bases). This CDR3 comprises 13 residues. With 7 bases removed from V and 7 bases from J, the gap between germline ends came to 16 bases. DNA of the CDR3: TGTGCCAGCACAGGGTCGGAGAGTAATGAAGCTTTCTTT. Amino acid sequence: CASTGSESNEAFF.

V and J are TRBV16 and TRBJ1-3; 12 bases line up with TRBD1. The V and J ends lost 2 bases and 1 base, in that order; junction bases with no gene match: 3. CDR1 is KGHSY, CDR2 FQNENV, per germline. The CDR3 runs 17 residues. In DNA, the CDR3 is TGTGCCAGCAGCCAACCGGGACAGGGGGCTTCTGGAAACACCATATATTTT. This encodes CASSQPGQGASGNTIYF. Looking up the rest from reference TRBV16 and TRBJ1-3 gives the full variable domain: GEEVAQTPKHLVRGEGQKAKLYCAPIKGHSYVFWYQQVLKNEFKFLISFQNENVFDETGMPKERFSAKCLPNSPCSLEIQATKLEDSAVYFCASSQPGQGASGNTIYFGEGSWLTVV.

The chain couples TRBV27 to TRBJ1-1; D unclear. CDR1 and CDR2 (germline): MNHEY, SMNVEV (reference sequence). Between the trimmed V and J ends, which lost 6 bases and 2 bases, there was a span of 16 bases. This CDR3 region has 15 residues. CDR3 bases: TGTGCCAGCAGCTTGGGCCGACCGTCAAACACTGAAGCTTTCTTT. Amino acids: CASSLGRPSNTEAFF.

In its sample, this clonotype was seen a few times. J is TRBJ2-1 and V is TRBV20-1, with TRBD1 as a possible D gene (6 bases). Trimming removed 4 bases from V and 3 bases from J, with 19 bases in between. Germline CDR1 reads DFQATT; CDR2 reads SNEGSKA (reference sequence). There are 16 residues in the CDR3. This CDR3 reads CSANSPDRNLYNEQFF. The CDR3 DNA sequence: TGCAGTGCTAATTCCCCAGACAGGAACCTCTACAATGAGCAGTTCTTC.

The J gene is TRBJ1-2, the V gene TRBV28, with a tentative D call TRBD1 (5 bases). CDR1 and CDR2 (germline): MDHEN, SYDVKM. CDR3 length: 16 amino acids. The V end was cut by 4 bases, the J end by 4 bases, with 19 bases between. DNA of the CDR3: TGTGCCAGCAGTTCATGGACGGGGCCGGGGATCTATGGCTACACCTTC. Protein product: CASSSWTGPGIYGYTF.

This chain uses TRBV27 with TRBJ2-2; a weak D match, TRBD1 (6 bases). Germline V CDR1 and CDR2: MNHEY, SMNVEV (reference sequence). The CDR3 consists of 18 residues. V lost 4 bases and J 0 bases, leaving 18 bases between the germline ends. CDR3 residues: CASSSLTGTPTNTGELFF. CDR3 DNA sequence: TGTGCCAGCAGTTCACTAACAGGGACACCTACGAACACCGGGGAGCTGTTTTTT.